What follows is one T cell receptor beta chain and its context. Antigen specificity is unknown. The record originates from a study of blood T cells in healthy people across ages. The wider study: There was about one barcoded beta molecule captured by template switching per two T cells.

General study points: Per-million-T-cell TCR beta diversity fell roughly linearly with age.

Together with a sample-barcoded 5' primer, a J-beta primer mix was included in a second PCR lasting roughly 6 to 12 cycles. TCRdb reanalysed the 5' RACE reads using MiXCR and keeps one entry per CDR3 protein. This repertoire shows around 1.5 million distinct CDR3 sequences, around 36% found once; its top ten account for approximately 11%. Germline V CDR1 and CDR2: SGHRS, YFSETQ. This CDR3 has 13 amino acids. V dropped 9 bases and J dropped 5 bases, with 16 bases sitting between them. Around 10 milliliters of peripheral blood were drawn from each donor. The receptor comes from a woman aged 30 to 39 in good health. Sequenced input: blood. The chain links TRBV5-1 to TRBJ2-3; D is tentatively TRBD1 or TRBD2 (6 bases each). CDR3 sequence (DNA): TGCGCCACCTCCCGTAAGGGGGGAGATACGCAGTATTTT. Its translation: CATSRKGGDTQYF.